This is a list of T cell receptor beta chains from one sample in a study of T cells in Graves' hyperthyroidism and ophthalmopathy. One entry per CDR3 protein results from TCRdb running MiXCR on the multiplex PCR reads. Of under 300,000 distinct CDR3 sequences in the sample, over 12% are singletons; the top ten hold over 25%. What was sequenced was blood. The receptors stem from a woman aged 45-60 years with Graves' hyperthyroidism that later progressed to Graves' ophthalmopathy. Both conserved end residues are part of each CDR3. D genes are given only for firm matches. Not every row has a clone size; where given, it reads once, few, many or a size class.

v_call,d_call,j_call,clone_size,cdr3_nt,cdr3_aa
TRBV20-1,TRBD2,TRBJ2-7,many,TGCAGTGCTAGAGACCGCTCGGGACTAGCGGGATCGAACAACTACGAGCAGTACTTC,CSARDRSGLAGSNNYEQYF
TRBV29-1,.,TRBJ2-1,many,TGCAGCGTTGCCGGGATTCAAATCGTCATAGAGCAGTTCTTC,CSVAGIQIVIEQFF
TRBV7-3,.,TRBJ1-2,many,TGTGCCAGCAGCTTATCGGGGGGATCTGGCTACACCTTC,CASSLSGGSGYTF
TRBV30,.,TRBJ2-7,once,TGTGCCCGTCAGACTACCTACGAGCAGTACTTC,CARQTTYEQYF
TRBV19,TRBD1,TRBJ1-5,once,TGTGCCAGTAGTAAGAGACAGGGGGCTAGCAATCAGCCCCAGCATTTT,CASSKRQGASNQPQHF
TRBV4-1,.,TRBJ2-7,many,TGCGCCAGCAGCCAAGTGGACAGAGCGCACTACGAGCAGTACTTC,CASSQVDRAHYEQYF
TRBV6-2/TRBV6-3,TRBD2,TRBJ2-1,many,TGTGCCAGCAGAGGGACTAGCGTCCATGAGCAGTTCTTC,CASRGTSVHEQFF
TRBV20-1,TRBD2,TRBJ2-1,.,TGCAGTGCTCCCGTCCTATATCGACTAGCGGGAGAGCAGAGGGCCCCTTTTTCTTACAATGAGCAGTTCTTC,CSAPVLYRLAGEQRAPFSYNEQFF
TRBV27,.,TRBJ1-1,many,TGTGCCAGCAGTTTATTTAGGGGGACTGAAGCTTTCTTT,CASSLFRGTEAFF
TRBV15,TRBD1,TRBJ1-1,few,TGTGCCACCAGCGGTGACAGGGGTAACACTGAAGCTTTCTTT,CATSGDRGNTEAFF
TRBV13,.,TRBJ2-5,many,TGTGCCAGCAGCCGGACGGGACCTCAAGAGACCCAGTACTTC,CASSRTGPQETQYF
TRBV20-1,.,TRBJ1-1,many,TGCAGTGCTTTTAGCGCTGAAGCTTTCTTT,CSAFSAEAFF
TRBV19,.,TRBJ2-2,few,TGTGCCAGTAGTATAGTCCGCCATTTCGACGGGACCGGGGAGCTGTTTTTT,CASSIVRHFDGTGELFF
TRBV20-1,.,TRBJ1-3,once,TGCAGTGCTAGGGGGCAGTGGTCGAGAAACACCATATATTTT,CSARGQWSRNTIYF
TRBV2,TRBD2,TRBJ2-1,many,TGTGCCAGCAAAAGCGGGATGGGGCTGGGTGAGTTCTTC,CASKSGMGLGEFF
TRBV6-1,.,TRBJ2-7,many,TGTGCCAGCAGTGAAAGCCTCAGGGACCACGAGCAGTACTTC,CASSESLRDHEQYF
TRBV27,TRBD1,TRBJ2-3,many,TGTGCCAGCAGTGAGTGGCGGGACAGGGGTAGCACAGATACGCAGTATTTT,CASSEWRDRGSTDTQYF
TRBV4-1,TRBD1,TRBJ2-3,few,TGCGCCAGCAGCTCGGGGCCAGGGGGTGGTACAGATACGCAGTATTTT,CASSSGPGGGTDTQYF
TRBV5-1,.,TRBJ2-5,many,TGCGCCAGCAGCTCGGGCCCCCAAGAGACCCAGTACTTC,CASSSGPQETQYF
TRBV9,TRBD1,TRBJ1-2,.,TGTGCCAGCAGCGGAGGGGACAGGCCAGACTTCCGCTATGGCTACACCTTC,CASSGGDRPDFRYGYTF
TRBV12-3/TRBV12-4,TRBD1,TRBJ2-6,many,TGTGCCAGCAGTCCATTACAGGGGGCGCACGGGGCCAACGTCCTGACTTTC,CASSPLQGAHGANVLTF
TRBV6-1,.,TRBJ2-2,many,TGTGCCAGCAGTGTCGACTGGAACACCGGGGAGCTGTTTTTT,CASSVDWNTGELFF
TRBV27,.,TRBJ1-6,many,TGTGCCAGCAGTTTATTGATAGGACCCCTCCACTTT,CASSLLIGPLHF
TRBV12-3/TRBV12-4,TRBD2,TRBJ2-2,.,TGTGCCAGCGGACTAGCGGGGTTGAACACCGGGGAGCTATTTTTT,CASGLAGLNTGELFF
TRBV28,.,TRBJ1-2,many,TGTGCCAGCACCTTACAGGGAGACTATGGCTACACCTTC,CASTLQGDYGYTF
TRBV18,TRBD1,TRBJ2-5,many,TGTGCCAGCTCAGCCCCGGGACAGGGTCGAGAGACCCAGTACTTC,CASSAPGQGRETQYF
TRBV28,.,TRBJ1-1,many,TGTGCCAGCAGGGCCGGACCACCTGAAGCTTTCTTT,CASRAGPPEAFF
TRBV4-1,.,TRBJ2-1,.,TGCGCCAGCAGCCAAGATGTAGGGGGATACAATGAGCAGTTCTTC,CASSQDVGGYNEQFF
TRBV7-3,.,TRBJ1-6,few,TGTGCCAGCAGCTTAAGGGGTGCGTCCTCGGATTCACCCCTCCACTTT,CASSLRGASSDSPLHF
TRBV12-3/TRBV12-4,.,TRBJ1-1,few,TGTGCCAGCAGTTCCCTCCCCCTGTACACTGAAGCTTTCTTT,CASSSLPLYTEAFF
TRBV6-4,.,TRBJ2-2,.,TGTGCCAGCAGCCTCATAGCGGAGGGGACCGGGGAGCTGTTTTTT,CASSLIAEGTGELFF
TRBV28,TRBD1,TRBJ1-5,many,TGTGCCAGCAGTTTAAGGGGACAGGGCAATCAGCCCCAGCATTTT,CASSLRGQGNQPQHF
TRBV7-3,.,TRBJ2-2,many,TGTGCCAGCAGCCTGGGACAACAAAACACCGGGGAGCTGTTTTTT,CASSLGQQNTGELFF
TRBV4-2,.,TRBJ1-3,few,TGTGCCAGCAGCCAAGGGGTCGGGGATACTGGAAACACCATATATTTT,CASSQGVGDTGNTIYF
TRBV27,.,TRBJ1-4,many,TGTGCCAGCAGGCACATAAATCGGGAAAAACTGTTTTTT,CASRHINREKLFF
TRBV11-2,TRBD1,TRBJ1-5,.,TGTGCCAGCAGCTTAACGCAGGGGGGTTCGCCCCAGCATTTT,CASSLTQGGSPQHF
TRBV6-1,TRBD2,TRBJ2-1,many,TGTGCCAGCAGAAACGGACTAGCGAACTACAATGAGCAGTTCTTC,CASRNGLANYNEQFF
TRBV19,.,TRBJ2-4,.,TGTGCCAGTAGTGGGGAATTGCTAGCCAAAAACATTCAGTACTTC,CASSGELLAKNIQYF
TRBV20-1,TRBD2,TRBJ2-1,many,TGCAGTGCTTCGACTAGCGGGGGGGTCTACAATGAGCAGTTCTTC,CSASTSGGVYNEQFF
TRBV6-1,TRBD1,TRBJ1-5,.,TGTGCCAGCCGAACAGGGACAGTAAATCAGCCCCAGCATTTT,CASRTGTVNQPQHF